This passage covers 26 T cell receptor beta chains from one sample sequenced in a study of blood T cell repertoires in COVID-19. Clones were read by immunoSEQ multiplex PCR, and TCRdb kept only the in-frame ones, dropping some. The data contain 95,000 or so clones, 75% to 90% of them singletons. What was sequenced was peripheral blood. These receptor sequences come from an elderly man with active or convalescent COVID-19.

V and J are TRBV19 and TRBJ2-5; no definite D call. Trimming removed 3 bases from V and 0 bases from J, with 5 bases in between. The CDR3 is 13 amino acids. Germline V CDR1 and CDR2: LNHDA, SQIVND (reference sequence). CDR3 sequence: CASSIADQETQYF. CDR3 DNA sequence: TGTGCCAGTAGTATCGCAGACCAAGAGACCCAGTACTTC.

Only one count was recorded for this clone. CDR3 region: CASSVERSGNTIYF. The DNA for the CDR3 is TGTGCCAGCAGCGTTGAGAGGTCTGGAAACACCATATATTTT. The chain combines TRBV9 with TRBJ1-3; no firm D call. The CDR3 totals 14 residues. Trimming pared 2 bases from V and 1 base from J, leaving 7 bases between. Germline lookup yields CDR1 SGDLS and CDR2 YYNGEE.

The chain is built from TRBV2 and TRBJ1-2, with 7 bases that match TRBD1. Germline V CDR1 and CDR2: SNHLY, FYNNEI. The CDR3 runs 15 residues. Losses at the gene ends were 0 bases for V and 7 bases for J; bases not matched to a gene: 8. The CDR3 sequence: CASSEAQTGVPGYTF. The CDR3 bases are TGTGCCAGCAGTGAAGCGCAAACAGGGGTTCCTGGCTACACCTTC.

Comment on this clone: A read error may account for a junction end that differs from germline. The rearrangement links TRBV5-6 to TRBJ1-2; D might be TRBD1 (5 bases). The germline CDR1 and CDR2 sequences are SGHDT and YYEEEE. The CDR3 is 12 residues long. The CDR3 sequence is CASSWGSGGYTF. In nucleotides, the CDR3 is TGTGCCAGTAGCTGGGGCAGTGGAGGCTACACCTTC.

This chain joins TRBV6-6 and TRBJ2-2; 7 nucleotides match TRBD2. The CDR3 has 15 amino acids. Germline assignment: CDR1 MNHNY and CDR2 SVGAGI (reference sequence). With V trimmed by 4 bases and J by 1 base, 3 bases remained unmatched. The CDR3 here is CASSLASGNTGELFF. The DNA of the CDR3 is TGTGCCAGCAGTTTGGCTAGCGGGAACACCGGGGAGCTGTTTTTT.

The rearrangement uses TRBV19 and TRBJ1-2; D not certain. Germline V gene sequence: CDR1 LNHDA, CDR2 SQIVND (reference sequence). The V gene lost 7 bases and the J gene lost 4 bases, with 16 bases spanning the gap. The CDR3 spans 14 residues. CDR3 loop: CASTPNTAGYGYTF. CDR3 coding DNA: TGTGCCAGTACCCCCAATACCGCAGGCTATGGCTACACCTTC. The variable domain in full, with the rest retrieved from reference TRBV19 and TRBJ1-2, is DGGITQSPKYLFRKEGQNVTLSCEQNLNHDAMYWYRQDPGQGLRLIYYSQIVNDFQKGDIAEGYSVSREKKESFPLTVTSAQKNPTAFYLCASTPNTAGYGYTFGSGTRLTVV.

The chain joins TRBV24-1 to TRBJ2-5, with 12 bases fitting TRBD2. CDR3 length equals 17 residues. In germline, CDR1 is KGHDR, CDR2 SFDVKD. V gave up 4 bases and J gave up 5 bases; unmatched junction bases: 10. In nucleotides, the CDR3 is TGTGCCACCAGTGACCCACGGGGACTAGCGGGCTGGGAGACCCAGTACTTC. Translating gives CATSDPRGLAGWETQYF.

This clone was seen only once. This rearrangement joins TRBV4-1 to TRBJ2-5, with 7 bases fitting TRBD1. The germline V gene encodes CDR1 MGHRA and CDR2 YSYEKL. The CDR3 consists of 15 residues. The junction had 9 bases not matched to a gene; V was cut back by 4 bases and J by 4 bases. The CDR3 reads CASSRNGQAGETQYF. CDR3 DNA: TGCGCCAGCAGCCGAAATGGACAGGCGGGAGAGACCCAGTACTTC.

This clone was counted between two and nine times. The chain has TRBV7-2 and TRBJ2-4; D is unclear. The V gene's germline CDR1 is SGHTA and CDR2 FQGNSA. V was cut by 2 bases and J by 8 bases, with 4 bases left in between. This CDR3 has 11 residues. The CDR3 loop reads CASSLRDIQYF. The CDR3 DNA follows: TGTGCCAGCAGCTTAAGAGACATTCAGTACTTC.

This clone appeared a few times. The chain is built from TRBV4-3 and TRBJ2-7; D ambiguous. The germline V gene has CDR1 LGHNA and CDR2 YSLEER. V lost 0 bases and J lost 0, with 6 bases in between. This CDR3 comprises 14 residues. CDR3 sequence: CASSQDRNSYEQYF. DNA for the CDR3: TGCGCCAGCAGCCAAGACAGGAACTCCTACGAGCAGTACTTC.

The rearrangement links TRBV11-3 to TRBJ2-2; tentatively, D is TRBD2 (6 bases). Trimming took off 1 base at V and 7 bases at J, with 16 bases between the two ends. This CDR3 has 16 amino acids. The germline CDR1 and CDR2 sequences are SGHNT and YENEEA. CDR3 coding DNA: TGTGCCAGCAGCTTAGGGGTACCGGGAGAATTCGGGGAGCTGTTTTTT. The encoded protein is CASSLGVPGEFGELFF.

The chain employs TRBV11-2 and TRBJ2-2; possible D gene TRBD2, 5 bases. Deletions cut 0 bases from V and 8 bases from J, with 10 bases between. Per germline, CDR1 SGHAT and CDR2 FQNNGV. This CDR3 region has 14 residues. CDR3 DNA: TGTGCCAGCAGCTTAGATCGGACTTTGGGGGAGCTGTTTTTT. It translates to CASSLDRTLGELFF. The whole variable domain, filled in from reference TRBV11-2 and TRBJ2-2, reads EAGVAQSPRYKIIEKRQSVAFWCNPISGHATLYWYQQILGQGPKLLIQFQNNGVVDDSQLPKDRFSAERLKGVDSTLKIQPAKLEDSAVYLCASSLDRTLGELFFGEGSRLTVL.

The chain has TRBV12-3 or TRBV12-4 and TRBJ1-2, with a possible D match to TRBD1 (6 bases). Trimming pared 5 bases from V and 8 bases from J, leaving 15 bases between. The CDR3 is 13 residues long. In DNA, the CDR3 is TGTGCCAGCAGTCTGGGCCAGGGGTTCGGCTACACCTTC. It is translated as CASSLGQGFGYTF.

This clone has only one observation. This CDR3 is CASSFPGGAETQYF. The CDR3 DNA reads as TGTGCCAGCAGCTTCCCCGGGGGGGCAGAGACCCAGTACTTC. This rearrangement joins TRBV5-4 to TRBJ2-5; TRBD2 matches at 8 bases. CDR3 size: 14 residues. Germline CDR1 and CDR2: SGHNT and YYREEE (reference sequence). Trimming cost V 2 bases and J 4 bases; bases outside gene matches: 4.

The V gene is TRBV4-3, the J gene TRBJ2-1, with 9 bases aligning to TRBD2. The CDR3 sequence is 16 residues long. The germline gives CDR1 LGHNA, CDR2 YSLEER. The V and J ends lost 1 base and 4 bases, in that order; junction bases with no gene match: 5. The CDR3 sequence is CASSQASGTIYNEQFF. The CDR3 nucleotides read TGCGCCAGCAGCCAAGCTAGCGGGACTATATACAATGAGCAGTTCTTC.

The chain recombines TRBV3-1 (or the pseudogene TRBV3-2) with TRBJ2-1; D perhaps matches TRBD2 (6 bases). The V end lost 8 bases, the J end lost 6 bases, and 17 bases lay between the germline ends. Germline loops: CDR1 LGHDT, CDR2 YNNKEL (reference sequence). The length of the CDR3 is 14 residues. The CDR3 DNA follows: TGTGCCAGCTCGCGAGAGGGGACTTTCAATGAGCAGTTCTTC. It is translated as CASSREGTFNEQFF.

This clone was observed a handful of times. V is TRBV27 and J is TRBJ2-7; 11 bases agree with TRBD2. The CDR3 covers 16 residues. V shed 4 bases and J 9 bases; nucleotides not matched to a gene: 14. Germline V gives CDR1 MNHEY, CDR2 SMNVEV (reference sequence). The CDR3 protein is CASSSSGLAAIGGQYF. CDR3 sequence (DNA): TGTGCCAGCAGTTCCTCGGGACTAGCGGCCATTGGCGGGCAGTACTTC.

The V gene is TRBV4-1, the J gene TRBJ1-5, with D unresolved. Germline values: CDR1 MGHRA, CDR2 YSYEKL. The CDR3 runs 13 residues. V dropped 1 base and J dropped 8 bases, with 9 bases sitting between them. For the CDR3, the DNA is TGCGCCAGCAGCCAAGGGCTGGTGGAGCCCCAGCATTTT. This encodes CASSQGLVEPQHF.

V gene TRBV19 combines with J gene TRBJ2-4; weak D call: TRBD2 (7 bases). Germline CDR1 reads LNHDA; CDR2 reads SQIVND (reference sequence). V dropped 2 bases and J dropped 6 bases, with 20 bases sitting between them. The CDR3 length is 17 residues. CDR3 DNA sequence: TGTGCCAGTAGTATAATCTCAGAGGGGGGGAAGGTAAACATTCAGTACTTC. It specifies CASSIISEGGKVNIQYF.

The chain joins TRBV7-2 to TRBJ2-1; D is perhaps TRBD2 (6 bases). Germline V gene data show CDR1 as SGHTA and CDR2 as FQGNSA. The CDR3 extends over 16 amino acids. Between the trimmed V and J ends, which lost 0 bases and 2 bases, there was a span of 11 bases. CDR3 coding DNA: TGTGCCAGCAGCTTAGCGGGTAGCGGAACCTACAATGAGCAGTTCTTC. Translated: CASSLAGSGTYNEQFF. The complete variable domain, with remaining parts taken from reference TRBV7-2 and TRBJ2-1, reads GAGVSQSPSNKVTEKGKDVELRCDPISGHTALYWYRQSLGQGLEFLIYFQGNSAPDKSGLPSDRFSAERTGGSVSTLTIQRTQQEDSAVYLCASSLAGSGTYNEQFFGPGTRLTVL.

V and J are TRBV11-3 and TRBJ2-7; D is perhaps TRBD1 (6 bases). The CDR3 totals 13 residues. The V end was cut by 5 bases, the J end by 2 bases, with 10 bases between. Germline V gene sequence: CDR1 SGHNT, CDR2 YENEEA. In DNA, the CDR3 is TGTGCCAGCAGCACACAGGGTGCCTACGAGCAGTACTTC. Protein sequence: CASSTQGAYEQYF.

V is TRBV5-1 and J is TRBJ1-6, with TRBD1 identical over 9 bases. The CDR3 contains 14 residues. Germline loops: CDR1 SGHRS, CDR2 YFSETQ. V dropped 2 bases and J dropped 8; count of bases not matched to a gene: 2. CDR3 sequence reads: CASSLQGADSPLHF. The CDR3 DNA is TGCGCCAGCAGCTTACAGGGGGCGGATTCACCCCTCCACTTT. Full variable domain (remainder filled in from reference TRBV5-1 and TRBJ1-6): KAGVTQTPRYLIKTRGQQVTLSCSPISGHRSVSWYQQTPGQGLQFLFEYFSETQRNKGNFPGRFSGRQFSNSRSEMNVSTLELGDSALYLCASSLQGADSPLHFGNGTRLTVT.

The chain joins TRBV11-3 to TRBJ2-5, with 8 positions matching TRBD2. The CDR3 covers 19 residues. The V gene end was trimmed by 10 bases and the J gene end by 3 bases; junction bases not matched to a gene: 25. In germline, CDR1 is SGHNT, CDR2 YENEEA. The CDR3 loop is CANLIRREAHTALEETQYF. In DNA form, the CDR3 reads TGTGCCAACCTTATTCGGCGGGAGGCCCATACGGCCCTCGAAGAGACCCAGTACTTC. Variable domain in full (rest from reference TRBV11-3 and TRBJ2-5): EAGVVQSPRYKIIEKKQPVAFWCNPISGHNTLYWYLQNLGQGPELLIRYENEEAVDDSQLPKDRFSAERLKGVDSTLKIQPAELGDSAVYLCANLIRREAHTALEETQYFGPGTRLLVL.

The V and J genes are TRBV28 and TRBJ2-1, with 10 bases that match TRBD1. The CDR3 contains 15 residues. Losses at the gene ends were 6 bases for V and 2 bases for J; bases not matched to a gene: 4. CDR1 is MDHEN, CDR2 SYDVKM, per germline. CDR3 DNA: TGTGCCAGCAGGCCAGGACAGGGGGCCTACAATGAGCAGTTCTTC. Encoded protein: CASRPGQGAYNEQFF.

The rearrangement joins TRBV3-1 (or the pseudogene TRBV3-2) to TRBJ2-7, with TRBD2 as a possible D gene (5 bases). The CDR3 is 16 residues long. The germline V gene has CDR1 LGHDT and CDR2 YNNKEL (reference sequence). V was pared by 3 bases and J by 8 bases, with 23 bases between. The CDR3 here is CASSQGSSTLLSQQYF. The CDR3 DNA reads TGTGCCAGCAGCCAGGGGAGTAGTACACTGCTCTCGCAGCAGTACTTC.

V is TRBV7-8 and J is TRBJ2-1; D is perhaps TRBD1 (6 bases). V shed 0 bases and J shed 1 base, with 10 bases lying between them. In germline, CDR1 is SGHVS, CDR2 FQNEAQ. The CDR3 has 16 residues. The CDR3 DNA follows: TGTGCCAGCAGCTTAGCGGGGGCCGGGTCCTACAATGAGCAGTTCTTC. This translates into CASSLAGAGSYNEQFF.